The 27 T cell receptor beta chains given below trace back to one sample, sequenced in a study of T-cell memory formation after mild COVID-19. Each CDR3 protein is one row after TCRdb ran MiXCR on the 5' RACE reads. This table holds about 190,000 distinct CDR3 sequences, about a sixth found once. The sequenced sample consisted of PBMCs or a T cell subset sorted from them (not recorded which). The receptors derive from an adult woman who had mild COVID-19 (a few samples of this study predate the infection). Cell type and time point are not known.

This clonotype was observed a handful of times. The genes are TRBV5-1 and TRBJ2-3, with 9 nucleotides matching TRBD1. The CDR3 runs to 14 residues. CDR1 SGHRS and CDR2 YFSETQ come from the germline V gene. V was clipped by 0 bases and J by 4 bases; unmatched bases: 0. CDR3: CASSLGDRADTQYF. The CDR3 coding sequence is TGCGCCAGCAGCTTGGGGGACAGGGCAGATACGCAGTATTTT.

The rearrangement joins TRBV24-1 to TRBJ1-2; D gene unclear. CDR1 is KGHDR and CDR2 is SFDVKD in the germline V gene. V was clipped by 3 bases and J by 1 base, with 5 bases between them. The CDR3 covers 13 residues. This CDR3 reads CATSDTNNYGYTF. The CDR3 DNA sequence: TGTGCCACCAGTGATACAAATAACTATGGCTACACCTTC.

This clonotype was seen only a few times. V is TRBV5-6 and J is TRBJ1-5; D is undetermined. Trimming shortened V by 2 bases and J by 2 bases, and 11 bases separated the two germline ends. Germline V CDR1 and CDR2: SGHDT, YYEEEE. This CDR3 has 15 residues. The CDR3 DNA is TGTGCCAGCAGCTTCTGGGTTTCCCGCAATCAGCCCCAGCATTTT. This gives the protein CASSFWVSRNQPQHF.

The chain is built from TRBV20-1 and TRBJ1-6, with D maybe TRBD1 (5 bases). The CDR3 extends over 17 amino acids. The V gene's germline CDR1 is DFQATT and CDR2 SNEGSKA (reference sequence). V was pared by 1 base and J by 0 bases, with 13 bases between. Here the CDR3 reads CSARVPGRLSYNSPLHF. CDR3 in DNA: TGCAGTGCTAGAGTACCGGGACGGCTCTCCTATAATTCACCCCTCCACTTT.

The chain couples TRBV5-1 to TRBJ2-5; D unresolved. The CDR3 contains 13 residues. Trimming stripped 4 bases from V and 1 base from J, with 8 bases between. Germline V lookup: CDR1 SGHRS, CDR2 YFSETQ. The CDR3 DNA sequence: TGCGCCAGCAGCATAGGTAGCCAAGAGACCCAGTACTTC. Protein sequence: CASSIGSQETQYF.

The rearrangement joins TRBV30 to TRBJ2-3; D is possibly TRBD1 (6 bases). V was cut by 1 base and J by 3 bases, with 8 bases left in between. CDR1 is GTSNPN, CDR2 SVGIG, per germline (reference sequence). This CDR3 is 13 amino acids long. CDR3: CAWSEGTTDTQYF. The CDR3, as DNA: TGTGCCTGGAGTGAAGGGACAACAGATACGCAGTATTTT.

This rearrangement joins TRBV20-1 to TRBJ2-7; no definite D call. V dropped 6 bases and J dropped 5 bases, with 11 bases sitting between them. The CDR3 extends over 11 amino acids. Germline assignment: CDR1 DFQATT and CDR2 SNEGSKA (reference sequence). CDR3 in DNA: TGCAGTGCAACGGTACTCGACGAGCAGTACTTC. It specifies CSATVLDEQYF.

V usage is TRBV2 and J usage is TRBJ2-5; 7 nucleotides align to TRBD2. The V gene's germline CDR1 is SNHLY and CDR2 FYNNEI. The CDR3 extends over 14 amino acids. Trimming at V came to 7 bases and at J to 1 base, leaving 6 bases not matched to a gene. In DNA form, the CDR3 reads TGTGCCAGCAATACTGGACTAGTCCAAGAGACCCAGTACTTC. Translation: CASNTGLVQETQYF.

The chain joins TRBV7-2 to TRBJ2-5; D is uncertain. V was cut by 8 bases and J by 5 bases, with 15 bases left in between. Germline-derived CDR1 and CDR2 are SGHTA and FQGNSA. The CDR3 contains 13 residues. The chain's CDR3 is CASALGAFETQYF. The CDR3 DNA is TGTGCCAGCGCCCTAGGAGCTTTCGAGACCCAGTACTTC.

This clonotype has just a few counts. V is TRBV10-3 and J is TRBJ1-1; no definite D call. This CDR3 comprises 14 residues. In germline, CDR1 is ENHRY, CDR2 SYGVKD. V lost 3 bases, J lost 1 base, and 9 bases lay in between. CDR3: CAISELGQNTEAFF. The CDR3, as DNA: TGTGCCATCAGTGAACTTGGCCAGAACACTGAAGCTTTCTTT.

This chain uses TRBV5-1 with TRBJ2-3, with TRBD2 matching over 11 bases. Germline-derived CDR1 and CDR2 are SGHRS and YFSETQ. There are 14 residues in the CDR3. With 4 bases clipped from V and 6 bases from J, the junction kept 4 bases outside the gene matches. The CDR3 coding sequence is TGCGCCAGCAGCATCATAGCGGGAGGGGATACGCAGTATTTT. As protein: CASSIIAGGDTQYF.

This clonotype occurred a few times. The rearrangement uses TRBV6-6 and TRBJ2-5; 7 nucleotides match TRBD1. V dropped 6 bases and J dropped 4; count of bases not matched to a gene: 5. From germline, CDR1 is MNHNY and CDR2 SVGAGI (reference sequence). CDR3 length equals 13 residues. The CDR3 protein is CASRTQGRETQYF. The DNA of the CDR3 is TGTGCCAGCAGGACACAGGGGAGAGAGACCCAGTACTTC.

This clonotype occurred many times. V gene TRBV5-6 combines with J gene TRBJ1-2; D gene uncertain. Germline CDR1 reads SGHDT; CDR2 reads YYEEEE. V was clipped by 0 bases and J by 1 base, with 4 bases between them. The CDR3 loop spans 13 amino acids. The CDR3 region is CASSLGHNYGYTF. CDR3 in DNA: TGTGCCAGCAGCTTGGGACATAACTATGGCTACACCTTC.

V usage is TRBV25-1 and J usage is TRBJ1-3, with TRBD1 matching over 8 bases. The CDR3 consists of 14 residues. The germline V gene has CDR1 MGHDK and CDR2 SYGVNS. After removal of 9 bases from V and 0 bases from J, the junction contained 4 bases not matched to a gene. The CDR3 nucleotides are TGTGCCAGAAGCACAGGGGGCTCTGGAAACACCATATATTTT. Encoded protein: CARSTGGSGNTIYF. The complete variable domain, with remaining parts taken from reference TRBV25-1 and TRBJ1-3, reads EADIYQTPRYLVIGTGKKITLECSQTMGHDKMYWYQQDPGMELHLIHYSYGVNSTEKGDLSSESTVSRIRTEHFPLTLESARPSHTSQYLCARSTGGSGNTIYFGEGSWLTVV.

The V call is TRBV5-4, the J call TRBJ2-2, with TRBD2 matching 7 bases. Trimming took 6 bases from V and 0 from J; bases not matched to a gene: 11. Germline V gene sequence: CDR1 SGHNT, CDR2 YYREEE (reference sequence). The CDR3 totals 17 residues. The CDR3 DNA follows: TGTGCCAGCACCCGGACCTCTAGCGGCTCGAACACCGGGGAGCTGTTTTTT. Its protein product is CASTRTSSGSNTGELFF.

This clonotype came up a few times. CDR3 region: CASSPVRQPYIQYF. CDR3 nucleotide sequence: TGTGCCAGCAGCCCCGTTCGACAGCCCTACATTCAGTACTTC. V gene TRBV7-9 combines with J gene TRBJ2-4, with D tentatively TRBD1 (5 bases). Germline lookup yields CDR1 SEHNR and CDR2 FQNEAQ (reference sequence). The CDR3 loop spans 14 amino acids. The germline V and J ends were trimmed by 5 bases and 8 bases, with 16 bases remaining between them.

The chain links TRBV25-1 to TRBJ1-1; no clear D. This CDR3 contains 13 residues. With 8 bases removed from V and 5 bases from J, the gap between germline ends came to 15 bases. The germline V gene encodes CDR1 MGHDK and CDR2 SYGVNS. As DNA, the CDR3 is TGTGCCAGCGCCGCCAGTACGGGGACTGAAGCTTTCTTT. Amino acids: CASAASTGTEAFF.

This sequence joins TRBV14 and TRBJ1-1; D gene uncertain. Germline V gives CDR1 SGHDN, CDR2 FVKESK. The CDR3 runs to 14 residues. Trimming stripped 0 bases from V and 4 bases from J, with 9 bases between. The CDR3 loop reads CASSQELRSTEAFF. The DNA for the CDR3 is TGTGCCAGCAGCCAAGAGCTCAGGTCCACTGAAGCTTTCTTT.

This clonotype was picked up a small number of times. The chain recombines TRBV3-1 with TRBJ2-7; D remains unclear. CDR1 is LGHDT and CDR2 is YNNKEL in the germline V gene (reference sequence). Trimming shortened V by 3 bases and J by 6 bases, and 6 bases separated the two germline ends. The CDR3 runs 11 residues. Here the CDR3 reads CASSHQTEQYF. In DNA form, the CDR3 reads TGTGCCAGCAGCCACCAAACCGAGCAGTACTTC.

This clonotype was seen more than once but under ten times. This chain joins TRBV3-1 and TRBJ2-7; no firm D call. The germline V gene encodes CDR1 LGHDT and CDR2 YNNKEL (reference sequence). Trimming removed 3 bases from V and 6 bases from J, with 9 bases in between. This CDR3 is built from 12 residues. CDR3 amino acids: CASSHRKVEQYF. CDR3 DNA: TGTGCCAGCAGCCATAGAAAGGTCGAGCAGTACTTC.

This clonotype was detected a few times. J is TRBJ2-5 and V is TRBV7-9, with D possibly matching TRBD1 (5 bases). The V gene's germline CDR1 is SEHNR and CDR2 FQNEAQ (reference sequence). This CDR3 has 15 residues. V dropped 2 bases and J dropped 2 bases, with 12 bases sitting between them. CDR3: CASSLNPGPQETQYF. CDR3 bases: TGTGCCAGCAGCTTAAATCCAGGGCCGCAAGAGACCCAGTACTTC.

In this sample, this clonotype turned up a few times. The rearrangement uses TRBV6-2 or TRBV6-3 and TRBJ2-7; 11 bases align to TRBD2. Germline values: CDR1 MNHEY, CDR2 SVGEGT. The CDR3 contains 15 residues. V lost 6 bases and J lost 0; bases outside the gene matches: 4. Written as DNA, the CDR3 is TGTGCCAGCAGCTCAGGACTAGCGGGCTCCTACGAGCAGTACTTC. Translating it yields CASSSGLAGSYEQYF.

The chain combines TRBV4-1 with TRBJ1-2, with TRBD1 matching 7 bases. The CDR3 runs to 12 residues. Germline assignment: CDR1 MGHRA and CDR2 YSYEKL. The ends lost 3 bases at V and 8 bases at J; junction bases unmatched: 3. The CDR3 here is CASSHDRVGYTF. The DNA for the CDR3 is TGCGCCAGCAGCCACGACAGGGTCGGCTACACCTTC.

This clonotype was seen a handful of times. The J gene is TRBJ1-2, the V gene TRBV3-1, with TRBD1 matching over 7 bases. The CDR3 is made up of 16 amino acids. Germline CDR1 is LGHDT and CDR2 is YNNKEL (reference sequence). Losses at the gene ends were 1 base for V and 0 bases for J; bases not matched to a gene: 5. The CDR3 region is CASSQGGTAANYGYTF. DNA for the CDR3: TGTGCCAGCAGCCAAGGGGGGACAGCAGCTAACTATGGCTACACCTTC.

This clonotype was seen a few times. This chain connects TRBV12-3 or TRBV12-4 to TRBJ2-1; D unclear. Trimming cost V 8 bases and J 4 bases, with 12 bases left between them. The CDR3 sequence is 13 residues long. DNA for the CDR3: TGTGCCAGCGGGTCAGAAGGGTACAATGAGCAGTTCTTC. It encodes CASGSEGYNEQFF.

Regarding this clonotype: A much larger clonotype is one base distant, so this may be a read error. The rearrangement links TRBV10-3 to TRBJ2-1, with 7 bases matching TRBD2. The germline CDR1 and CDR2 sequences are ENHRY and SYGVKD. V dropped 10 bases and J dropped 8; count of bases not matched to a gene: 11. This CDR3 contains 13 residues. The CDR3 is CATSPAGRDEQFF. The CDR3 region has the DNA TGTGCCACCAGCCCAGCGGGGAGGGATGAGCAGTTCTTC.

This clonotype occurred many times. The rearrangement joins TRBV11-2 to TRBJ1-3, with D maybe TRBD1 (6 bases). The V gene's germline CDR1 is SGHAT and CDR2 FQNNGV. The CDR3 covers 16 residues. The germline V and J ends were trimmed by 5 bases and 0 bases, with 14 bases remaining between them. CDR3 nucleotide sequence: TGTGCCAGCAGCAAACAGACAGGCTCCTCTGGAAACACCATATATTTT. Its translation: CASSKQTGSSGNTIYF.